Sequencing of this TCR beta chain was carried out in a study of cytomegalovirus exposure and HLA in healthy donors. Study-level information: Of the donors genotyped, 398 in all, 65% to 90% fell in the Caucasian-associated ancestry cluster. Regarding the study as a whole: In a later analysis, compared with equally common non-associated chains, HLA-associated beta chains were more expanded.

PCR employed 60 Vbeta and 13 Jbeta primers. Using immunoSEQ multiplex PCR, the repertoire was profiled, and TCRdb retains in-frame clones only, with some absent. The sample holds some 160,000 clones; 79% are singletons and the top ten take 0.69%. About this clone itself: Its antigen is currently unknown.

The junction had 2 bases not matched to a gene; V was cut back by 0 bases and J by 5 bases. This CDR3 contains 15 residues. Germline CDR1 reads PRHDT; CDR2 reads FYEKMQ (reference sequence). When sampled, the donors appeared nominally healthy, though they likely had unrecorded immune exposures. The receptor comes from a middle-aged woman in good health and CMV-seronegative. Material for sequencing was PBMCs. The chain is built from TRBV13 and TRBJ2-1; 9 nucleotides align to TRBD2. This CDR3 reads CASSLGLAGHNEQFF. CDR3 nucleotide sequence: TGTGCCAGCAGCTTAGGACTAGCGGGCCACAATGAGCAGTTCTTC.